This TCR beta chain was documented in a study of T cell changes during pregnancy in multiple sclerosis. The germline V and J ends were trimmed by 4 bases and 11 bases, with 12 bases remaining between them. Germline CDR1 MGHDK, CDR2 SYGVNS. This CDR3 comprises 13 residues. The table came from immunoSEQ multiplex PCR; TCRdb's copy has only in-frame clones and leaves some out. This table has tens of thousands of clones, roughly 91% appearing once. The starting material was CD4+ T cells from peripheral blood mononuclear cells, obtained in the second trimester of pregnancy. This receptor was taken from a female donor in good health, enrolled as a control in a pregnancy study. This chain uses TRBV25-1 with TRBJ1-6; a weak D match, TRBD1 (5 bases). For the CDR3, the DNA is TGTGCCAGCAGTGCCTCACTGGGGCCACCCCTCCACTTT. It is translated as CASSASLGPPLHF.